This paragraph covers one TCR beta chain sequence. Its specificity is not known. This sample is part of a study of shared clonotypes between healthy human individuals. In the study overall: Per-donor plates numbered three CD4 naive, three CD4 memory, two CD8 naive and one CD8 memory.

Whole-study results and caveats: Clonotypes shared by all four donors outscored non-shared clonotypes in generation probability.

The CDR3 runs to 14 residues. Trimming shortened V by 6 bases and J by 1 base, and 10 bases separated the two germline ends. Per germline, CDR1 KGHSH and CDR2 LQKENI. This table comes from immunoSEQ multiplex PCR, and its TCRdb copy is limited to in-frame clones, with some not included. The data contain approximately 2.5 million clones, 80% to 95% of them singletons. The V and J genes are TRBV18 and TRBJ1-5; TRBD1 might be the D (5 bases). The sequencing input was naive CD4+ T cells from PBMCs. The subset here: CD45RA+ positively selected. This clonotype was sampled from a man aged 18 to 35 in good health. Some clones in this sample may be carry-over from other donors' samples. DNA of the CDR3: TGTGCCAGCTCCCTAGACAGAAGCAATCAGCCCCAGCATTTT. Translating it yields CASSLDRSNQPQHF.